This T cell receptor (beta chain) was obtained from a study of blood T cell repertoires in COVID-19. In the study overall: The United States, Italy and Spain supplied acute and convalescent COVID-19 samples. From T cells, B-cell-depleted T cells, or PBMCs came the material, which was cDNA or gDNA.

CDR1 is LNHDA and CDR2 is SQIVND in the germline V gene (reference sequence). CDR3 length: 15 residues. With 4 bases clipped from V and 4 bases from J, the junction kept 5 bases outside the gene matches. Original methodology: It was from reference gene primer amplification that nucleated cell counts were estimated. The repertoire was sequenced with immunoSEQ multiplex PCR; TCRdb's copy has only in-frame clones and lacks some. That table gives V, J and clone size, and the DNA gave D and trimming. This table holds 200,000 or so clones, roughly 75% found once. The gene calls are TRBV19 and TRBJ2-7; 12 nucleotides agree with TRBD2. This receptor was taken from a woman aged 70-85 years with acute or convalescent COVID-19. The sample comprised peripheral blood. The CDR3 protein is CASSKETSGRYEQYF. In nucleotides, the CDR3 is TGTGCCAGTAGTAAGGAAACTAGCGGGAGGTACGAGCAGTACTTC. The whole variable domain, filled in from reference TRBV19 and TRBJ2-7, reads DGGITQSPKYLFRKEGQNVTLSCEQNLNHDAMYWYRQDPGQGLRLIYYSQIVNDFQKGDIAEGYSVSREKKESFPLTVTSAQKNPTAFYLCASSKETSGRYEQYFGPGTRLTVT.